One sample yielded the 2 T cell receptor beta chains listed below, sequenced in a study of T cells expressing NK-cell markers. From the 5' RACE reads, TCRdb lists one entry per CDR3 protein and no DNA. The sample holds roughly 150,000 distinct CDR3 sequences. Sequencing input: blood T cells: a sorted CD56 or NKG2C T cell subset, CD4+ or CD8+ T cells, or bulk PBMC T cells (not recorded which). The receptors originated from a woman between 18 and 69 years old in good health.

J is TRBJ1-5 and V is TRBV30; the TCRdb call, TRBD1, lacks DNA for checking. CDR1 and CDR2 (germline): GTSNPN, SVGIG (reference sequence). The CDR3 extends over 14 amino acids. The CDR3 protein is CAWSQGRVNQPQHF.

The J gene is TRBJ2-3, the V gene TRBV7-9; with no DNA, the TCRdb D assignment of TRBD1 cannot be verified. This CDR3 is 15 amino acids long. CDR1 is SEHNR and CDR2 is FQNEAQ in the germline V gene (reference sequence). CDR3 residues: CASSLPGTSSHTQYF.